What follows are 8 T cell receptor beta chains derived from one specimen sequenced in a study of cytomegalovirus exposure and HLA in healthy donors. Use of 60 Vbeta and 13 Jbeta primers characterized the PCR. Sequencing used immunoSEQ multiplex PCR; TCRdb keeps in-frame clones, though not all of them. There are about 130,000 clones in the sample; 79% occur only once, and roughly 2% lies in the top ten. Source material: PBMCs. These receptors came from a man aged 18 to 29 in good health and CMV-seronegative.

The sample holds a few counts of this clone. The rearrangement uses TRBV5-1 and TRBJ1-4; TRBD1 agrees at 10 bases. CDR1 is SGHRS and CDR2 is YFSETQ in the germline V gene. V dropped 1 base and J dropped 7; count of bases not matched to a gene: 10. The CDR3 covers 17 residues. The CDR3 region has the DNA TGCGCCAGCAGCTTGTCCTCGAAGACAGGGGGCTCTGAAAAACTGTTTTTT. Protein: CASSLSSKTGGSEKLFF.

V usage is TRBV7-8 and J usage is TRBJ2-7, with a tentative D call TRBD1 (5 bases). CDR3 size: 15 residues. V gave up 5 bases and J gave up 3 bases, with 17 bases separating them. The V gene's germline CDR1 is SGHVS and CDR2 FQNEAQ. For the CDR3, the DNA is TGTGCCAGCAGCCCAAAGATCAGGGCGTACTACGAGCAGTACGTC. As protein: CASSPKIRAYYEQYV.

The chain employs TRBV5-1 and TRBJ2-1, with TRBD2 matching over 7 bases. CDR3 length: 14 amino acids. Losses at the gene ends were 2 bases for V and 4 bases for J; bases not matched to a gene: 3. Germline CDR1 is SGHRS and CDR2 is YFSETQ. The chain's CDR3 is CASSLASGYNEQFF. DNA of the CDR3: TGCGCCAGCAGCTTAGCTAGCGGATACAATGAGCAGTTCTTC.

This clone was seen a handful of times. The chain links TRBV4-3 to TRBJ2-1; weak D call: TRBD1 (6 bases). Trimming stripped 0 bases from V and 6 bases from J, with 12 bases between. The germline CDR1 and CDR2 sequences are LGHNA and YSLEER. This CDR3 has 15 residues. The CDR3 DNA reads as TGCGCCAGCAGCCAAGAAGCACAGGGTGGCAATGAGCAGTTCTTC. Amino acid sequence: CASSQEAQGGNEQFF.

The CDR3 DNA is TGTGCCAGCAATCATGGACAGGGAAGAGCTGAAAAACTGTTTTTT. It codes for CASNHGQGRAEKLFF. The chain links TRBV7-9 to TRBJ1-4; 8 positions agree with TRBD1. The CDR3 runs to 15 residues. V shed 7 bases, J shed 7 bases, and the junction held 11 bases outside the gene matches. Germline V gene lookup returns CDR1 SEHNR and CDR2 FQNEAQ (reference sequence).

The CDR3 nucleotides read TGCAGCGGTCCAAAGGGCCTAGCGGGAGTCACAGATACGCAGTATTTT. Translated: CSGPKGLAGVTDTQYF. V and J are TRBV29-1 and TRBJ2-3, with 10 nucleotides matching TRBD2. CDR3 length equals 16 residues. Germline V gene data show CDR1 as SQVTM and CDR2 as ANQGSEA. Trimming took 7 bases from V and 2 from J; bases not matched to a gene: 12.

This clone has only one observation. The CDR3 sequence: CASSSNLDSHYGYTF. CDR3 in DNA: TGTGCCAGCAGCTCGAACCTTGACAGCCACTATGGCTACACCTTC. The chain links TRBV9 to TRBJ1-2; TRBD1 is a possible D gene (5 bases). Germline CDR1 SGDLS, CDR2 YYNGEE. The CDR3 contains 15 residues. Trimming removed 4 bases from V and 3 bases from J, with 16 bases in between.

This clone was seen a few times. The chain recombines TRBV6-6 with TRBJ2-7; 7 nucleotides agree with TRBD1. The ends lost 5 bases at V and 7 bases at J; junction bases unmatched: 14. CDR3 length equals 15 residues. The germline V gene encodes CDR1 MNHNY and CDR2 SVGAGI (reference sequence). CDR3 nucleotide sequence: TGTGCCAGCAGTCCCCCACTCGGGACAGACCCTGAGCAGTACTTC. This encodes CASSPPLGTDPEQYF.